The following is a T cell receptor (beta chain) sequence with its context. This sample stems from a study of T cell responses to AZD1222 COVID-19 vaccine. Sequencing was performed with immunoSEQ multiplex PCR; in TCRdb, only in-frame clones are kept and a portion is missing. The sample has around 110,000 clones, approximately 90% seen once. The V gene end was trimmed by 3 bases and the J gene end by 5 bases; junction bases not matched to a gene: 10. There are 16 residues in the CDR3. Per germline, CDR1 LNHDA and CDR2 SQIVND (reference sequence). Source: peripheral blood, taken on day 0 of AZD1222 vaccination. The TCR sequence derives from an adult in good health. The chain is built from TRBV19 and TRBJ2-5, with 9 bases matching TRBD1. As DNA, the CDR3 is TGTGCCAGTAGTATCCGGACAGGGGTTGTCCACGAGACCCAGTACTTC. Protein sequence: CASSIRTGVVHETQYF. The whole variable domain, remainder taken from reference TRBV19 and TRBJ2-5, is DGGITQSPKYLFRKEGQNVTLSCEQNLNHDAMYWYRQDPGQGLRLIYYSQIVNDFQKGDIAEGYSVSREKKESFPLTVTSAQKNPTAFYLCASSIRTGVVHETQYFGPGTRLLVL.